A single sample is the source of the 17 T cell receptor beta chains below, sequenced in a study of shared clonotypes between healthy human individuals (dated by TCRdb to 2019 to 2021). Library generation was performed with the immunoSEQ multiplex PCR assay. Not all clones reach the TCRdb copy of this immuneACCESS table, which keeps in-frame sequences only. Checked studies attribute under half of the gap to unresolved V genes and leave the rest unexplained. The sample profile shows about 2.4 million clones; 80% to 95% of them were found once. More than 0.35% of the sample is held by the ten biggest clonotypes. The specimen sequenced was naive CD4+ T cells from PBMCs. The cell subset or site label on this specimen signifies: CD45RA+ positively selected. The receptor set was obtained from a young man in good health. Some clones in this sample may be carry-over from other donors' samples.

The chain employs TRBV29-1 and TRBJ1-1, with D perhaps matching TRBD1 (5 bases). The V and J ends lost 4 bases and 1 base respectively, with 16 bases between them. The germline gives CDR1 SQVTM, CDR2 ANQGSEA. This CDR3 spans 15 amino acids. Written as DNA, the CDR3 is TGCAGCGTTGGTAGGGGACTTACCTCGAACACTGAAGCTTTCTTT. Its protein product is CSVGRGLTSNTEAFF. Filled out from reference TRBV29-1 and TRBJ1-1, the complete variable domain reads SAVISQKPSRDICQRGTSLTIQCQVDSQVTMMFWYRQQPGQSLTLIATANQGSEATYESGFVIDKFPISRPNLTFSTLTVSNMSPEDSSIYLCSVGRGLTSNTEAFFGQGTRLTVV.

This clone was detected only once. The J gene is TRBJ2-7, the V gene TRBV30, with TRBD2 matching 13 bases. From germline, CDR1 is GTSNPN and CDR2 SVGIG (reference sequence). This CDR3 region has 14 residues. Trimming removed 5 bases from V and 8 bases from J; junction bases left unmatched: 9. The CDR3 loop reads CAWARWTSGGKQYF. The CDR3 DNA reads TGTGCCTGGGCGAGATGGACTAGCGGGGGTAAGCAGTACTTC.

As DNA, the CDR3 is TGTGCCATCAGTGAGGGTTTTGGGGGGAACATTCAGTACTTC. It specifies CAISEGFGGNIQYF. V usage is TRBV10-3 and J usage is TRBJ2-4, with D perhaps matching TRBD2 (6 bases). The germline V gene has CDR1 ENHRY and CDR2 SYGVKD. Trimming cost V 2 bases and J 7 bases, with 12 bases left between them. There are 14 residues in the CDR3.

The rearrangement joins TRBV5-8 to TRBJ2-2; 10 positions agree with TRBD1. Trimming cost V 4 bases and J 7 bases; bases outside gene matches: 13. Per germline, CDR1 SGHTS and CDR2 YDEGEE. The CDR3 loop spans 17 amino acids. CDR3 sequence (DNA): TGTGCCAGCAGCAGACCTAGTGGGACAGGGGCGGTCGGGGAGCTGTTTTTT. This codes for CASSRPSGTGAVGELFF.

The chain links TRBV5-1 to TRBJ2-7, with unresolved D. The length of the CDR3 is 14 residues. The V gene's germline CDR1 is SGHRS and CDR2 YFSETQ. Between the trimmed V and J ends, which lost 0 bases and 7 bases, there was a span of 14 bases. The CDR3, as DNA: TGCGCCAGCAGCTTGGCCTTGGTCGGTGAGGAGCAGTACTTC. Amino acids: CASSLALVGEEQYF.

This clone was counted once. This CDR3 is also generated by other DNA sequences in the sample. This sequence joins TRBV20-1 and TRBJ1-3; D possibly corresponds to TRBD1 (5 bases). Looked up from germline, CDR1 is DFQATT and CDR2 is SNEGSKA (reference sequence). V gave up 2 bases and J gave up 8 bases, with 7 bases separating them. The CDR3 spans 11 residues. The CDR3 sequence is CSARLGDTIYF. CDR3 DNA: TGCAGTGCTAGATTAGGGGACACCATATATTTT.

The gene calls are TRBV18 and TRBJ2-3; 7 nucleotides line up with TRBD2. J lost 5 bases, V lost 5 bases, and 4 bases had no gene match. The CDR3 covers 13 residues. Germline V gene data show CDR1 as KGHSH and CDR2 as LQKENI. CDR3 nucleotide sequence: TGTGCCAGCTCAGGGAGGGATCGAGATACGCAGTATTTT. Its protein product is CASSGRDRDTQYF.

The chain carries TRBV21-1 and TRBJ1-1. TRBV21-1 is termed a pseudogene. The CDR3 sequence is 16 residues long. The CDR3: CASSKERGGHITEAFF. In nucleotides, the CDR3 is TGTGCCAGCAGCAAAGAGAGGGGGGGGCACATCACTGAAGCTTTCTTT.

J is TRBJ2-3 and V is TRBV27, with D possibly being TRBD1 (5 bases). Germline CDR1 MNHEY, CDR2 SMNVEV (reference sequence). CDR3 length: 12 residues. Trimming pared 6 bases from V and 5 bases from J, leaving 9 bases between. CDR3 in amino acids: CASSLQGDTQYF. In nucleotides, the CDR3 is TGTGCCAGCAGCCTCCAGGGAGATACGCAGTATTTT.

The CDR3 bases are TGTGCCATCAGTGCCGGGCAGTCGAGTTTGCCCCAAGAGACCCAGTACTTC. This codes for CAISAGQSSLPQETQYF. V usage is TRBV10-3 and J usage is TRBJ2-5; D remains ambiguous. The CDR3 has 17 residues. Germline V gene data show CDR1 as ENHRY and CDR2 as SYGVKD. The V gene lost 4 bases and the J gene lost 1 base, with 19 bases spanning the gap.

The rearrangement links TRBV11-2 to TRBJ2-5; TRBD1 matches at 7 bases. TRBJ2-7 explains the end of the DNA better; the J call may be wrong. CDR1 and CDR2 from the germline V gene are SGHAT and FQNNGV. The CDR3 has 13 residues. CDR3 nucleotides: TGTGCCAGCAGCCCCGACAGGGCCTACGAGCAGTACTTC. It yields the protein CASSPDRAYEQYF.

This sequence joins TRBV7-2 and TRBJ1-6; the D is unclear. V was pared by 1 base and J by 13 bases, with 11 bases between. Per germline, CDR1 SGHTA and CDR2 FQGNSA. The CDR3 has 13 residues. The CDR3 nucleotides read TGTGCCAGCAGCTTAGAAACGCTCCCTCCCCTCCACTTT. Protein sequence: CASSLETLPPLHF.

V is TRBV29-1 and J is TRBJ1-2; no reliable D call. Trimming took off 5 bases at V and 4 bases at J, with 17 bases between the two ends. This CDR3 has 14 residues. Germline V gives CDR1 SQVTM, CDR2 ANQGSEA. The CDR3 is CSVLPTRSGYGYTF. In DNA, the CDR3 is TGCAGCGTTTTACCGACTCGGTCCGGCTATGGCTACACCTTC.

This sequence joins TRBV19 and TRBJ2-6; 8 nucleotides align to TRBD1. The CDR3 consists of 15 residues. Per the germline V gene, CDR1 is LNHDA and CDR2 is SQIVND (reference sequence). The trim removed 5 bases at V and 0 bases at J, leaving 0 bases unmatched. The CDR3 sequence: CASSDRGSGANVLTF. CDR3 coding DNA: TGTGCCAGTAGTGACAGGGGCTCTGGGGCCAACGTCCTGACTTTC.

This chain connects TRBV5-1 to TRBJ1-2; D remains ambiguous. This CDR3 region has 14 residues. Per germline, CDR1 SGHRS and CDR2 YFSETQ. V gave up 3 bases and J gave up 0 bases, with 9 bases separating them. CDR3 region: CASSWEGTNYGYTF. CDR3 sequence (DNA): TGCGCCAGCAGCTGGGAGGGCACTAACTATGGCTACACCTTC.

The chain links TRBV19 to TRBJ1-5; D not resolved. Per germline, CDR1 LNHDA and CDR2 SQIVND (reference sequence). The CDR3 covers 15 residues. Trimming pared 4 bases from V and 1 base from J, leaving 11 bases between. For the CDR3, the DNA is TGTGCCAGTAGTAATGGAGTTCTAAGCAATCAGCCCCAGCATTTT. It yields the protein CASSNGVLSNQPQHF.

The chain couples TRBV5-6 to TRBJ2-7; TRBD2 agrees at 8 bases. Per germline, CDR1 SGHDT and CDR2 YYEEEE. V gave up 4 bases and J gave up 2 bases; unmatched junction bases: 8. The length of the CDR3 is 15 residues. The CDR3 is CASSQGTSGPYEQYF. CDR3 in DNA: TGTGCCAGCAGCCAAGGCACTAGCGGACCCTACGAGCAGTACTTC.